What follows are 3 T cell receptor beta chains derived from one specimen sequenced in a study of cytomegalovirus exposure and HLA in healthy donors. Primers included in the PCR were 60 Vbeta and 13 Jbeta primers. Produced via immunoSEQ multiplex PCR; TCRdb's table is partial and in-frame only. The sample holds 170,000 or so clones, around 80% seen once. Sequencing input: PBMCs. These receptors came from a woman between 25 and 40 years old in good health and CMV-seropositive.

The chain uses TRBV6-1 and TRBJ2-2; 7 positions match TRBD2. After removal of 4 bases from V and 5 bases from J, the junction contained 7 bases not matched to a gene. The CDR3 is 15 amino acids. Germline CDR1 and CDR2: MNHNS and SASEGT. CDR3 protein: CASSGARLATGELFF. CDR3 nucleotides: TGTGCCAGCAGTGGGGCCAGACTAGCTACCGGGGAGCTGTTTTTT.

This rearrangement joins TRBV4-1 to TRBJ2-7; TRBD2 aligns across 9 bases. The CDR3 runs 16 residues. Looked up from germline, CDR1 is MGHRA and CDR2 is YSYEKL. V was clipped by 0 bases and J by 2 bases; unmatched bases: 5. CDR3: CASSQDRGLAAYEQYF. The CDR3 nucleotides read TGCGCCAGCAGCCAAGATCGGGGACTAGCCGCCTACGAGCAGTACTTC.

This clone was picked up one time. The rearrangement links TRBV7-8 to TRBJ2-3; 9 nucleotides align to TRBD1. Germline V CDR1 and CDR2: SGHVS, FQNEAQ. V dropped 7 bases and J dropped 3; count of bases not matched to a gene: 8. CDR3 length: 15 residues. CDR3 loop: CASNNWGTGTDTQYF. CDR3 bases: TGTGCCAGCAACAATTGGGGGACAGGGACAGATACGCAGTATTTT.